A single TCR beta chain is shown here with its context. Its antigen remains unidentified. Method: immunoSEQ multiplex PCR; TCRdb's copy keeps in-frame clones and lacks some. The sample lists 130,000 to 150,000 clones, 85% to 95% occurring once. The data were obtained in a study of T cell responses to AZD1222 COVID-19 vaccine. General observations from the study: There were vaccine-associated CD4 TCRs across spike, dominant at 160-218 and 743-854. Vaccination with two AZD1222 doses was followed by a rise in Spike-specific TCR breadth and depth.

This CDR3 comprises 16 residues. The genes are TRBV21-1 and TRBJ2-7. TRBV21-1 represents a pseudogene. Sequenced here: peripheral blood, sampled on day 0 of MenACWY control vaccination. This clonotype originated in an adult in good health. The CDR3 sequence is CASSNSRLDERYEQYF. In nucleotides, the CDR3 is TGTGCCAGCAGCAATTCACGGCTCGACGAACGCTACGAGCAGTACTTC.